This TCR beta chain was profiled in a study of OX40 agonist ivuxolimab in advanced cancers. Study as a whole: Dose-escalation patients' cancers were hepatocellular carcinoma, melanoma, renal cell or head and neck cancer.

The V segment lost 3 bases and the J segment 4 bases; nucleotides outside the gene matches: 9. The CDR3 length is 15 residues. Germline V gene sequence: CDR1 GTSNPN, CDR2 SVGIG (reference sequence). Clones were read by immunoSEQ multiplex PCR, and TCRdb kept only the in-frame ones, dropping some. This table has approximately 40,000 clones, 85% appearing once. Anyone with autoimmune disease history or systemic immunosuppression was excluded. The genes are TRBV30 and TRBJ2-1; 7 nucleotides line up with TRBD2. This TCR came from an adult with an advanced solid tumor such as melanoma, head and neck, liver or kidney cancer. Here the sequenced sample was CD4+ or CD8+ T cells sorted from blood, taken in a trial of the OX40 agonist ivuxolimab. The CDR3 DNA sequence: TGTGCCTGGAGGAACGGGGGGAGTCCATACAATGAGCAGTTCTTC. Translation: CAWRNGGSPYNEQFF.